The sequence of this T cell receptor (beta chain) was determined in a study of shared clonotypes between healthy human individuals. The assay was run at deep level. Some clones are missing from TCRdb's copy, which holds only in-frame ones; the method was immunoSEQ multiplex PCR. The top ten clones hold about 1.7% of a sample with about 2.2 million clones, 85% to 95% of them seen once. About this clone itself: Its antigen is not known.

CD45RO-negative, CCR7-selected cells formed the naive CD8 fraction, which excluded terminally differentiated effector memory CD45RA+ cells. Findings of the study overall: Tissues were not sampled, only blood, and their repertoires likely differ.

The clonotype was recovered from a man younger than 30 in good health. Some clones in this sample may be carry-over from other donors' samples. Sequencing used naive CD8+ T cells from PBMCs.

The CDR3 DNA follows: TGTGCCAGCTCCGGGACTAGCGGGTCCTACGAGCAGTACTTC. It yields the protein CASSGTSGSYEQYF. The gene calls are TRBV18 and TRBJ2-7; TRBD2 matches 12 bases. J was trimmed by 1 base and V by 6 bases; bases with no gene match: 1. The CDR3 extends over 14 amino acids. Germline values: CDR1 KGHSH, CDR2 LQKENI.